This T cell receptor beta chain derives from a study of shared clonotypes between healthy human individuals. Assay used: immunoSEQ multiplex PCR; TCRdb lists only in-frame clones, some missing. The sample records roughly 500,000 clones, 90% to 96% being singletons. CDR1 SGHRS and CDR2 YFSETQ come from the germline V gene. Trimming left V 1 base short and J 3 bases short, with 7 bases between. There are 13 residues in the CDR3. The V and J genes are TRBV5-1 and TRBJ2-5; the D is unclear. The sequenced sample consisted of naive CD4+ T cells sorted from blood. This sample's subset: CD45RA+ positively selected. This TCR was recovered from a woman aged 25 to 39 in good health. The CDR3, as DNA: TGCGCCAGCAGCTTGCAGCCGGAAGAGACCCAGTACTTC. Encoded protein: CASSLQPEETQYF.